This TCR beta chain was sequenced in a study of CD8 T cells in Susac syndrome. Per the germline V gene, CDR1 is SQVTM and CDR2 is ANQGSEA. V lost 1 base, J lost 8 bases, and 17 bases lay in between. This CDR3 is 14 amino acids long. An amount of RNA that ranged from roughly 0.45 to 1 ug was reverse transcribed with random hexamers. Amplification of the TCR beta CDR3 was carried out by immunoSEQ multiplex PCR, which spanned a total of 54 Vbeta and 13 Jbeta segments. TCRdb reprocessed the immunoSEQ multiplex PCR reads via MiXCR and lists one record per CDR3 protein. The repertoire includes 90,000 or so distinct CDR3 sequences, about 93% of them detected once, and 0.32% sits in the top ten. Sequencing targeted TCR beta in blood CD8+ and CD4+ T cells. TEMRA cells were enriched by FACS, and CD4+ and CD8+ T cells were negatively isolated.

This TCR came from a human donor in good health. The rearrangement joins TRBV29-1 to TRBJ1-1; tentative D call: TRBD1 (6 bases). The sequencing sample was made of CD8+ T cells from PBMCs. The CDR3 nucleotides read TGCAGCGTTGAAGCTCCCGTTCAGGGGAACGAAGCTTTCTTT. Its protein product is CSVEAPVQGNEAFF.